This TCR beta chain came from a study of blood T cell repertoires in COVID-19. Overall study context: The analysed material was cDNA or gDNA that came from T cells, B-cell-depleted T cells, or PBMCs.

V was cut by 7 bases and J by 7 bases, with 19 bases left in between. This CDR3 contains 15 residues. CDR1 and CDR2 (germline): SNHLY, FYNNEI. Original methodology: Amplification of reference gene primers was used by the study to estimate nucleated cell counts. TCRdb's table, derived via immunoSEQ multiplex PCR, lists solely in-frame clones and lacks some. V and J calls and clone size come straight from that table; D and trimming were deduced from the DNA. The sample holds about 38,000 clones; roughly 86% are singletons and the top ten take roughly 7.1%. The sample consisted of peripheral blood. The V call is TRBV2, the J call TRBJ1-4; tentatively, D is TRBD1 (5 bases). The receptor's source is a human donor in a cohort sampled during active COVID-19. The DNA of the CDR3 is TGTGCCAGCACTTCTTGGACACCCCGAAGTGAAAAACTGTTTTTT. Translating it yields CASTSWTPRSEKLFF.